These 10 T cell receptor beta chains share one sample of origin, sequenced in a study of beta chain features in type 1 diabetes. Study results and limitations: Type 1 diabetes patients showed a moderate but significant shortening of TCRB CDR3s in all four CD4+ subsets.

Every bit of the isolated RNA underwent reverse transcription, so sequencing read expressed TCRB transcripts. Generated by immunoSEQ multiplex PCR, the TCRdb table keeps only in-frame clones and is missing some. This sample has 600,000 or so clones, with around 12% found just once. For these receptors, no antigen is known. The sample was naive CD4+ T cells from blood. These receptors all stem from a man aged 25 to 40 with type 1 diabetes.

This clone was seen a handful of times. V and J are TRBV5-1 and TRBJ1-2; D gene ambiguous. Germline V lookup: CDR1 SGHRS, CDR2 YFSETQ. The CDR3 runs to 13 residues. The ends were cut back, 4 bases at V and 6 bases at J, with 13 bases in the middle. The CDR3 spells CASSLSDGNGYTF. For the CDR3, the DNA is TGCGCCAGCAGCCTGTCCGACGGGAATGGCTACACCTTC.

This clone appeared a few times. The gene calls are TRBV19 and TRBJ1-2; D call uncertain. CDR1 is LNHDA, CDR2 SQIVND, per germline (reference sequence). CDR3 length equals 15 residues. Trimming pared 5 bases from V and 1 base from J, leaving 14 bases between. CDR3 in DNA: TGTGCCAGTAGTTTCCCTTCTCAGGTTAACTATGGCTACACCTTC. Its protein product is CASSFPSQVNYGYTF.

CDR3 region: CASSLDVGDTDTQYF. DNA of the CDR3: TGTGCCAGCAGCTTAGACGTCGGGGACACAGATACGCAGTATTTT. This chain links TRBV7-6 with TRBJ2-3; tentatively, D is TRBD2 (5 bases). The germline gives CDR1 SGHVS, CDR2 FNYEAQ. V dropped 1 base and J dropped 2 bases, with 10 bases sitting between them. The CDR3 spans 15 residues.

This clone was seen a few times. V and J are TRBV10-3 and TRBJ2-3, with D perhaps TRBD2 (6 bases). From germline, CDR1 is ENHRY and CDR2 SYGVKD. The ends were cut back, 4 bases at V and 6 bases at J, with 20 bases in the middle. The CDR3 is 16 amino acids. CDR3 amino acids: CAISGRGGLHRDTQYF. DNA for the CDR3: TGTGCCATCAGTGGGAGGGGCGGACTGCACAGGGATACGCAGTATTTT.

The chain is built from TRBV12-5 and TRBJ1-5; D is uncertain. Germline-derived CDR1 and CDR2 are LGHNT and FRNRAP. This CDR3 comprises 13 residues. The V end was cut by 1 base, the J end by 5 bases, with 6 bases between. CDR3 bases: TGTGCTAGTGGTTTGGCCTCATATCAGCCCCAGCATTTT. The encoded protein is CASGLASYQPQHF. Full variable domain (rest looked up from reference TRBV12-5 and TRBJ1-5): DARVTQTPRHKVTEMGQEVTMRCQPILGHNTVFWYRQTMMQGLELLAYFRNRAPLDDSGMPKDRFSAEMPDATLATLKIQPSEPRDSAVYFCASGLASYQPQHFGDGTRLSIL.

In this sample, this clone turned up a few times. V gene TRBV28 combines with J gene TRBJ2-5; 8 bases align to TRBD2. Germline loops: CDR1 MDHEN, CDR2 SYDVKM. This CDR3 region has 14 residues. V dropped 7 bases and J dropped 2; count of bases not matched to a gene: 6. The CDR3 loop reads CASKIAGSQETQYF. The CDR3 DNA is TGTGCCAGCAAAATAGCGGGGTCACAAGAGACCCAGTACTTC.

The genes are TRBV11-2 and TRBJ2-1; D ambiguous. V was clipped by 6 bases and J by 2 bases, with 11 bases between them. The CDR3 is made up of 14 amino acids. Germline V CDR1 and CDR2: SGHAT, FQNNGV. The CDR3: CASRSPTAYNEQFF. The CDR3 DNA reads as TGTGCCAGCAGGAGTCCTACAGCCTACAATGAGCAGTTCTTC.

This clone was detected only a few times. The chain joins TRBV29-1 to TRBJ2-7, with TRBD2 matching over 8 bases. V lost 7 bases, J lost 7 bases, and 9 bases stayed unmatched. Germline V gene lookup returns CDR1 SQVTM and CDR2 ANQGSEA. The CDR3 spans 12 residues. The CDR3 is CSGTGTRREQYF. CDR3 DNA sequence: TGCAGCGGAACCGGGACTAGGAGGGAGCAGTACTTC.

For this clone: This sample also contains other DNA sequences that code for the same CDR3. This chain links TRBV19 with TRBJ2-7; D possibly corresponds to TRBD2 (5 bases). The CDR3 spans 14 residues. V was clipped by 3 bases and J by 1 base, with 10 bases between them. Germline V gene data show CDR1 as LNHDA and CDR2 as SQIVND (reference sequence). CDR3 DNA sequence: TGTGCCAGTAGTATTGCTTCGGGGTCCTACGAGCAGTACTTC. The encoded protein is CASSIASGSYEQYF.

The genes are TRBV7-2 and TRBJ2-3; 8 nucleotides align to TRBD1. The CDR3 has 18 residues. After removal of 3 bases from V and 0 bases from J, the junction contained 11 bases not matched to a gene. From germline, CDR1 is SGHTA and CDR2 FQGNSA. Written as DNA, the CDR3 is TGTGCCAGCAGCTTTTGGGGCCAGGGGGCATCTAGCACAGATACGCAGTATTTT. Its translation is CASSFWGQGASSTDTQYF.